These 25 T cell receptor beta chains were sequenced from one sample in a study of blood T cell repertoires in COVID-19 (TCRdb year 2020). Receptor amplification or capture employed the immunoSEQ multiplex PCR assay. In its TCRdb copy, this immuneACCESS table keeps in-frame sequences only and misses some clones. Where compared with another copy, unresolved V genes explain less than half of these, and the others have no known cause. The sample contains roughly 150,000 clones, about 85% of them found a single time. The ten top clones hold under 6% of the sample. Sequencing used peripheral blood. The receptor source for this set is a woman aged 50 to 60 with COVID-19, enrolled during active disease.

The chain couples TRBV3-1 (or the pseudogene TRBV3-2) to TRBJ1-1; D is ambiguous. Trimming removed 4 bases from V and 3 bases from J, with 9 bases in between. The CDR3 sequence is 13 residues long. Germline CDR1 reads LGHDT; CDR2 reads YNNKEL (reference sequence). The CDR3 is CASSRVPDTEAFF. Here the CDR3 DNA reads TGTGCCAGCAGCCGAGTCCCGGACACTGAAGCTTTCTTT.

This clone was recorded a few times. The V call is TRBV3-1 (or the pseudogene TRBV3-2), the J call TRBJ1-3, with a weak D call TRBD1 (6 bases). The CDR3 loop spans 14 amino acids. V was shortened by 4 bases and J by 8 bases, with 15 bases between the two germline ends. Germline CDR1 is LGHDT and CDR2 is YNNKEL (reference sequence). CDR3 sequence (DNA): TGTGCCAGCAGCCCGGGACACGCTTTTGACACCATATATTTT. It yields the protein CASSPGHAFDTIYF.

The chain combines TRBV7-3 with TRBJ2-3; 10 bases fit TRBD2. The CDR3 spans 14 residues. The junction had 4 bases not matched to a gene; V was cut back by 5 bases and J by 5 bases. CDR1 SGHTA and CDR2 FQGTGA come from the germline V gene. The CDR3 DNA sequence: TGTGCCAGCAGCCCCGGACTAGCGGAAGATACGCAGTATTTT. It encodes CASSPGLAEDTQYF.

This chain connects TRBV6-2 or TRBV6-3 to TRBJ1-5; the D is unclear. CDR1 and CDR2 from the germline V gene are MNHEY and SVGEGT. This CDR3 contains 14 residues. Trimming pared 5 bases from V and 11 bases from J, leaving 19 bases between. This chain's CDR3 is CASSPDGTGVAQHF. The CDR3 nucleotides read TGTGCCAGCAGTCCCGACGGAACCGGGGTGGCCCAGCATTTT.

The chain recombines TRBV4-2 with TRBJ2-5; no firm D call. From germline, CDR1 is LGHNA and CDR2 YNFKEQ. The V end lost 3 bases, the J end lost 1 base, and 6 bases lay between the germline ends. The CDR3 consists of 13 residues. DNA for the CDR3: TGTGCCAGCAGCCAGAGCGCCCAAGAGACCCAGTACTTC. This encodes CASSQSAQETQYF.

The rearrangement links TRBV19 to TRBJ1-3; 7 bases line up with TRBD1. Per the germline V gene, CDR1 is LNHDA and CDR2 is SQIVND (reference sequence). Trimming removed 2 bases from V and 2 bases from J; junction bases left unmatched: 9. The CDR3 is made up of 17 amino acids. The CDR3 DNA reads as TGTGCCAGTAGTATATGGACAGGACAACAGACTGGAAACACCATATATTTT. Encoded protein: CASSIWTGQQTGNTIYF.

This chain uses TRBV18 with TRBJ1-1, with TRBD1 identical over 8 bases. This CDR3 has 13 amino acids. With 6 bases clipped from V and 4 bases from J, the junction kept 4 bases outside the gene matches. Per the germline V gene, CDR1 is KGHSH and CDR2 is LQKENI. The CDR3 bases are TGTGCCAGCTCTTCGACAGGGGCCACTGAAGCTTTCTTT. Translated, it gives CASSSTGATEAFF.

V usage is TRBV29-1 and J usage is TRBJ1-1; the D gene is possibly TRBD1 (5 bases). Trimming stripped 4 bases from V and 5 bases from J, with 8 bases between. The CDR3 consists of 11 residues. Germline CDR1 reads SQVTM; CDR2 reads ANQGSEA. The CDR3 DNA follows: TGCAGCGTTGTATGGACAACTGAAGCTTTCTTT. Residues: CSVVWTTEAFF. Filled out from reference TRBV29-1 and TRBJ1-1, the complete variable domain reads SAVISQKPSRDICQRGTSLTIQCQVDSQVTMMFWYRQQPGQSLTLIATANQGSEATYESGFVIDKFPISRPNLTFSTLTVSNMSPEDSSIYLCSVVWTTEAFFGQGTRLTVV.

The CDR3 region is CASSTFGGKETQYF. The CDR3, as DNA: TGTGCCAGCAGCACTTTCGGGGGAAAAGAGACCCAGTACTTC. The chain uses TRBV9 and TRBJ2-5; possibly TRBD2 for D (6 bases). CDR3 length: 14 amino acids. Germline V gene sequence: CDR1 SGDLS, CDR2 YYNGEE. The V end lost 4 bases, the J end lost 3 bases, and 13 bases lay between the germline ends.

The chain uses TRBV5-4 and TRBJ2-2; 7 positions match TRBD2. V shed 0 bases and J 2 bases; nucleotides not matched to a gene: 4. CDR1 is SGHNT and CDR2 is YYREEE in the germline V gene (reference sequence). The CDR3 contains 16 residues. The CDR3 loop reads CASSLAGTINTGELFF. For the CDR3, the DNA is TGTGCCAGCAGCTTGGCCGGGACTATCAACACCGGGGAGCTGTTTTTT.

This chain joins TRBV21-1 and TRBJ2-2; TRBD2 was called by the table and not checked on the DNA. TRBV21-1 is a recognized pseudogene. This CDR3 contains 14 residues. The CDR3 region is CAPEVQRNTGELFF. CDR3 nucleotides: TGTGCGCCCGAAGTCCAGCGGAACACCGGGGAGCTGTTTTTT.

The rearrangement joins TRBV5-5 to TRBJ1-2; tentative D call: TRBD1 (6 bases). V was clipped by 2 bases and J by 3 bases, with 11 bases between them. Germline loops: CDR1 SGHKS, CDR2 YYEKEE (reference sequence). This CDR3 spans 14 amino acids. CDR3 nucleotide sequence: TGTGCCAGCAGCTTTATGACAGGACACTATGGCTACACCTTC. Amino acid sequence: CASSFMTGHYGYTF. The full variable domain, with the rest looked up from reference TRBV5-5 and TRBJ1-2, is DAGVTQSPTHLIKTRGQQVTLRCSPISGHKSVSWYQQVLGQGPQFIFQYYEKEERGRGNFPDRFSARQFPNYSSELNVNALLLGDSALYLCASSFMTGHYGYTFGSGTRLTVV.

The rearrangement joins TRBV6-6 to TRBJ2-3; 8 nucleotides line up with TRBD2. J was trimmed by 5 bases and V by 7 bases; bases with no gene match: 8. The CDR3 is 14 amino acids. The germline V gene has CDR1 MNHNY and CDR2 SVGAGI (reference sequence). The CDR3 sequence is CASTWGAGEDTQYF. Written as DNA, the CDR3 is TGTGCCAGCACCTGGGGAGCGGGGGAAGATACGCAGTATTTT.

The chain recombines TRBV12-3 or TRBV12-4 with TRBJ2-7; possible D gene TRBD1, 5 bases. V was pared by 7 bases and J by 6 bases, with 16 bases between. This CDR3 spans 13 amino acids. For the CDR3, the DNA is TGTGCCAGCATTCTCAGAAGGGGTATCGAGCAGTACTTC. It codes for CASILRRGIEQYF.

This clone was counted a single time. The chain uses TRBV7-2 and TRBJ2-1, with TRBD1 matching over 7 bases. From germline, CDR1 is SGHTA and CDR2 FQGNSA. CDR3 length: 15 residues. Losses at the gene ends were 4 bases for V and 2 bases for J; bases not matched to a gene: 5. The CDR3 reads CASSSVRGPYNEQFF. The CDR3 nucleotides are TGTGCCAGCAGCTCAGTGAGGGGGCCCTACAATGAGCAGTTCTTC.

J is TRBJ2-1 and V is TRBV5-1, with D possibly TRBD1 on 5 matching bases. Germline V gene lookup returns CDR1 SGHRS and CDR2 YFSETQ. The CDR3 sequence is 13 residues long. V was clipped by 6 bases and J by 6 bases, with 13 bases between them. The CDR3 DNA reads as TGCGCCAGCACCACGGACAATATCAATGAGCAGTTCTTC. Amino acid sequence: CASTTDNINEQFF.

The CDR3 DNA reads as TGTGCCAGCAGTTACTACCGGGACGGGGGCTACGAGCAGTACTTC. Translating gives CASSYYRDGGYEQYF. This rearrangement joins TRBV6-5 to TRBJ2-7, with a tentative D call TRBD2 (6 bases). CDR1 is MNHEY, CDR2 SVGAGI, per germline. V shed 1 base and J shed 3 bases, with 13 bases lying between them. The length of the CDR3 is 15 residues.

This chain links TRBV3-1 (or the pseudogene TRBV3-2) with TRBJ2-1, with 9 nucleotides matching TRBD1. V shed 3 bases and J 12 bases; nucleotides not matched to a gene: 15. Germline CDR1 reads LGHDT; CDR2 reads YNNKEL (reference sequence). The CDR3 consists of 16 residues. For the CDR3, the DNA is TGTGCCAGCAGCCAGGCTCCGGGACAGGGTAGTTTTGGGCAGTTCTTC. Amino acids: CASSQAPGQGSFGQFF.

The chain links TRBV11-2 to TRBJ2-3; D is undetermined. The CDR3 has 12 amino acids. The germline CDR1 and CDR2 sequences are SGHAT and FQNNGV. Trimming took off 5 bases at V and 4 bases at J, with 7 bases between the two ends. CDR3 residues: CASSPRADTQYF. The CDR3 DNA reads TGTGCCAGCAGCCCACGAGCAGATACGCAGTATTTT. The whole variable domain, remainder taken from reference TRBV11-2 and TRBJ2-3, is EAGVAQSPRYKIIEKRQSVAFWCNPISGHATLYWYQQILGQGPKLLIQFQNNGVVDDSQLPKDRFSAERLKGVDSTLKIQPAKLEDSAVYLCASSPRADTQYFGPGTRLTVL.

In its sample, this clone was seen once. The V and J genes are TRBV5-6 and TRBJ1-6; the match to TRBD1 covers 7 bases. CDR1 and CDR2 from the germline V gene are SGHDT and YYEEEE. V was pared by 0 bases and J by 4 bases, with 4 bases of the junction left unmatched. The CDR3 has 16 amino acids. CDR3 sequence: CASSLARDRYNSPLHF. In DNA form, the CDR3 reads TGTGCCAGCAGCTTGGCCCGGGACAGATATAATTCACCCCTCCACTTT.

The chain carries TRBV7-9 and TRBJ1-5; 9 nucleotides align to TRBD1. J gave up 3 bases and V 1 base, and 13 bases lay outside the gene matches. Germline V gene lookup returns CDR1 SEHNR and CDR2 FQNEAQ (reference sequence). This CDR3 is built from 19 residues. For the CDR3, the DNA is TGTGCCAGCAGCTTAGGAGGGGGACAGGGTAGTAGGAACAATCAGCCCCAGCATTTT. Translated, it gives CASSLGGGQGSRNNQPQHF.

This chain links TRBV7-9 with TRBJ1-1; no clear D. Germline V lookup: CDR1 SEHNR, CDR2 FQNEAQ (reference sequence). The ends were cut back, 3 bases at V and 5 bases at J, with 16 bases in the middle. CDR3 size: 15 residues. The CDR3 sequence: CASSLYDTPGTEAFF. The CDR3 DNA follows: TGTGCCAGCAGCTTGTACGACACCCCGGGGACTGAAGCTTTCTTT.

The gene calls are TRBV24-1 and TRBJ1-1, with 7 bases fitting TRBD1. This CDR3 is built from 19 residues. CDR1 and CDR2 (germline): KGHDR, SFDVKD. The junction had 16 bases not matched to a gene; V was cut back by 3 bases and J by 1 base. The CDR3 spells CATSDRDRLIYSANTEAFF. In nucleotides, the CDR3 is TGTGCCACCAGTGATAGGGACAGACTGATCTATTCGGCGAACACTGAAGCTTTCTTT.

This clone was picked up a small number of times. V usage is TRBV2 and J usage is TRBJ2-5; TRBD2 matches 11 bases. The trim removed 6 bases at V and 4 bases at J, leaving 7 bases unmatched. The CDR3 is made up of 15 amino acids. Germline V CDR1 and CDR2: SNHLY, FYNNEI. CDR3 DNA sequence: TGTGCCAGCAGCTATTTAGCGGGGGGGGGAGAGACCCAGTACTTC. It codes for CASSYLAGGGETQYF.

The genes are TRBV7-3 and TRBJ2-2; TRBD2 agrees at 7 bases. In germline, CDR1 is SGHTA, CDR2 FQGTGA. After removal of 7 bases from V and 7 bases from J, the junction contained 9 bases not matched to a gene. The CDR3 totals 14 residues. The CDR3: CASNAGERGGELFF. The CDR3 DNA reads as TGTGCCAGCAACGCGGGGGAGAGGGGCGGGGAGCTGTTTTTT.